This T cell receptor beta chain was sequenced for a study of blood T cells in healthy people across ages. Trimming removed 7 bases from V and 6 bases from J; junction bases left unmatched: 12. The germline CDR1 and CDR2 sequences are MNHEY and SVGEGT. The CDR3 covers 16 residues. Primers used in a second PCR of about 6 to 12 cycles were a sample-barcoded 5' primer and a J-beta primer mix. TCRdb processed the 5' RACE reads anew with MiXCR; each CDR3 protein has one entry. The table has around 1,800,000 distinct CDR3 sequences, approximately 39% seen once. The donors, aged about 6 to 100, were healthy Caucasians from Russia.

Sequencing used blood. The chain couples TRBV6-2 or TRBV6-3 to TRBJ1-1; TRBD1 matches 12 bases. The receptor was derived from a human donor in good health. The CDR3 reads CASTTRDRGRGAEAFF. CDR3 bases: TGTGCCAGCACCACTCGGGACAGGGGGCGCGGCGCTGAAGCTTTCTTT.